The 18 T cell receptor beta chains below all came from one sample that was sequenced in a study of T cells expressing NK-cell markers. TCRdb re-called the 5' RACE reads; every CDR3 protein appears as one record, without DNA. The repertoire table contains a few hundred thousand distinct CDR3 sequences. The specimen sequenced was blood T cells: a sorted CD56 or NKG2C T cell subset, CD4+ or CD8+ T cells, or bulk PBMC T cells (not recorded which). The receptors here all came from a woman in her forties or fifties in good health.

V usage is TRBV18 and J usage is TRBJ2-1; the D call from TCRdb, TRBD2, cannot be confirmed without DNA. There are 16 residues in the CDR3. Germline V gives CDR1 KGHSH, CDR2 LQKENI. The CDR3: CASSPRLRGGGNEQFF.

The gene calls are TRBV5-6 and TRBJ2-5; the TCRdb call, TRBD2, lacks DNA for checking. This CDR3 region has 15 residues. The germline gives CDR1 SGHDT, CDR2 YYEEEE. CDR3 residues: CASTPGLAGGETQYF.

This sequence joins TRBV6-5 and TRBJ1-1; the TRBD1 assignment by TCRdb is unverifiable without DNA. CDR3 length: 15 residues. In germline, CDR1 is MNHEY, CDR2 SVGAGI. The CDR3: CASSYFRGGNTEAFF.

The chain links TRBV5-1 to TRBJ2-2; TCRdb picks TRBD1, but there is no DNA to check that call. Germline CDR1 and CDR2: SGHRS and YFSETQ. There are 15 residues in the CDR3. The chain's CDR3 is CASSLEVAGTGELFF.

CDR3 in amino acids: CASSLTGQGAYEQYF. V usage is TRBV5-1 and J usage is TRBJ2-7; the TRBD1 assignment by TCRdb is unverifiable without DNA. The CDR3 spans 15 residues. CDR1 and CDR2 from the germline V gene are SGHRS and YFSETQ.

The rearrangement links TRBV2 to TRBJ1-2. The length of the CDR3 is 12 residues. The germline V gene has CDR1 SNHLY and CDR2 FYNNEI. The CDR3 loop is CASSVQGGGYTF.

V is TRBV15 and J is TRBJ2-5; absent DNA, TCRdb's TRBD1 call cannot be checked. CDR1 and CDR2 from the germline V gene are LNHNV and YYDKDF (reference sequence). The CDR3 length is 17 residues. The CDR3 sequence: CATSRDRGTGAQETQYF.

The J gene is TRBJ2-7, the V gene TRBV20-1; TCRdb gives TRBD2 as the D gene, but with no DNA this cannot be confirmed. CDR1 is DFQATT and CDR2 is SNEGSKA in the germline V gene (reference sequence). This CDR3 is built from 20 residues. The CDR3 loop is CSARDPSPGTSGSGTYEQYF.

The J gene is TRBJ2-5, the V gene TRBV20-1; TCRdb lists TRBD2, though no DNA is available to test this call. The germline V gene encodes CDR1 DFQATT and CDR2 SNEGSKA (reference sequence). This CDR3 has 17 residues. The CDR3: CSARGVVAGLLQETQYF.

The rearrangement uses TRBV30 and TRBJ2-2. In germline, CDR1 is GTSNPN, CDR2 SVGIG (reference sequence). The CDR3 sequence is 14 residues long. The CDR3 loop reads CAWSDSGNTGELFF.

The chain links TRBV2 to TRBJ2-3; TCRdb reports TRBD2, a call that lacks DNA to check it against. The CDR3 is 16 residues long. From germline, CDR1 is SNHLY and CDR2 FYNNEI. The CDR3: CASSEWSSGSADTQYF.

This chain connects TRBV5-1 to TRBJ1-1; the TCRdb D gene call, TRBD1, has no DNA to confirm it. The CDR3 consists of 15 residues. Germline values: CDR1 SGHRS, CDR2 YFSETQ. CDR3 loop: CARELPGPPSPEAFF.

This sequence joins TRBV29-1 and TRBJ2-3; TCRdb calls TRBD2, which cannot be checked without DNA. CDR1 and CDR2 from the germline V gene are SQVTM and ANQGSEA. This CDR3 region has 12 residues. The CDR3 region is CSVVTSEVTQYF.

This chain uses TRBV20-1 with TRBJ2-3; the D call from TCRdb, TRBD2, cannot be confirmed without DNA. The CDR3 covers 14 residues. The V gene's germline CDR1 is DFQATT and CDR2 SNEGSKA (reference sequence). CDR3 amino acids: CSAVGRALADTQYF.

The chain combines TRBV25-1 with TRBJ2-2; checking the TCRdb D call of TRBD1 is not possible without DNA. The CDR3 contains 15 residues. The germline CDR1 and CDR2 sequences are MGHDK and SYGVNS. CDR3 loop: CASSEDDRGTGELFF.

This chain connects TRBV5-1 to TRBJ2-1; TCRdb lists TRBD1, though no DNA is available to test this call. Germline-derived CDR1 and CDR2 are SGHRS and YFSETQ. The CDR3 runs 13 residues. The CDR3 sequence: CASSLGTAGEQFF.

This chain uses TRBV7-8 with TRBJ2-1; TCRdb calls TRBD2, which cannot be checked without DNA. CDR1 and CDR2 (germline): SGHVS, FQNEAQ. The CDR3 is made up of 17 amino acids. The CDR3 sequence: CASSLVSLAGGNNEQFF.

V and J are TRBV20-1 and TRBJ2-5; without DNA, the TCRdb call of TRBD2 cannot be checked. Germline V gene lookup returns CDR1 DFQATT and CDR2 SNEGSKA (reference sequence). The CDR3 sequence is 15 residues long. CDR3 residues: CSARRRTSSLETQYF.